There are a few counts of the clone carrying this T cell receptor beta chain. Its antigen is unknown. The sample contains more than one DNA sequence encoding this CDR3. The CDR3 is made up of 11 amino acids. The germline V gene has CDR1 SQVTM and CDR2 ANQGSEA. V was pared by 1 base and J by 2 bases, with 2 bases between. Reverse transcribing all isolated RNA meant expressed TCRB transcripts were sequenced. Sequenced by immunoSEQ multiplex PCR; TCRdb stores in-frame clones only, minus some. The sample has under 300,000 clones; 16% are singletons. The source of the sample is a study of beta chain features in type 1 diabetes. Findings and limits, study-wide: Shortening that was moderate but significant affected the TCRB CDR3s of Type 1 diabetes patients in all four CD4+ subsets.

The chain is built from TRBV29-1 and TRBJ1-1; D unclear. Sequenced input: naive CD4+ T cells from blood. The sequence came from a man younger than 40 with type 1 diabetes. CDR3 nucleotides: TGCAGCGTTGAAGGTAACACTGAAGCTTTCTTT. Translation: CSVEGNTEAFF.